These T cell receptor beta chains were read from a single sample in a study of blood T cells in healthy people across ages. In TCRdb, the 5' RACE reads were re-called with MiXCR into one record per CDR3 protein. In the table there are about 1.1 million distinct CDR3 sequences, 35% to 45% of which are singletons. Sequencing was performed on blood. These receptors all come from a man aged 18 to 29 in good health. CDR3s include the opening cysteine and the closing phenylalanine or tryptophan. D genes are given only for firm matches. Expanded clones are given a class, and other clones once, few, many or no size at all.

cdr3_length	v_call	j_call	clone_size	d_call	cdr3_nt	cdr3_aa
18	TRBV12-3/TRBV12-4	TRBJ2-6	-	TRBD1	TGTGCCAGCAGTTTTGGGACAGCACTGTACTCTGGGGCCAACGTCCTGACTTTC	CASSFGTALYSGANVLTF
14	TRBV15	TRBJ1-2	few	-	TGTGCCACCAGCCGATTGACAGCTAACTATGGCTACACCTTC	CATSRLTANYGYTF
16	TRBV7-2	TRBJ2-2	-	-	TGTGCCAGCAGCTTAAGGGGCAGTTCCGACACCGGGGAGCTGTTTTTT	CASSLRGSSDTGELFF
16	TRBV7-9	TRBJ1-1	few	TRBD1	TGTGCCAGCGCAGCCACGAGGACGACAGGGGAGGTTGAAGCTTTCTTT	CASAATRTTGEVEAFF
13	TRBV20-1	TRBJ2-1	-	TRBD2	TGCGGAACATTTAGCGGGGGGGACAATGAGCAGTTCTTC	CGTFSGGDNEQFF
18	TRBV7-6	TRBJ2-1	few	TRBD2	TGTGCCAGCAGCCCCATTACCTTACTAGCGGGGGGGATCAATGAGCAGTTCTTC	CASSPITLLAGGINEQFF
14	TRBV6-1	TRBJ1-4	few	-	TGTGCCAGCAGGAAAACAGGGTCTAATGAAAAACTGTTTTTT	CASRKTGSNEKLFF
15	TRBV7-9	TRBJ2-3	-	-	TGTGCCAGCTGGGAAGGGGGGCCGGGAATCGATACGCAGTATTTT	CASWEGGPGIDTQYF
17	TRBV20-1	TRBJ2-3	-	TRBD2	TGCAGTGCTAGAGAGGGGACTAGCGGTTCTAGCACAGATACGCAGTATTTT	CSAREGTSGSSTDTQYF
11	TRBV9	TRBJ1-2	-	-	TGTGCCAGCGGTATAACTTATGGCTACACCTTC	CASGITYGYTF
15	TRBV12-3/TRBV12-4	TRBJ1-1	-	TRBD1	TGTGCCAGCAGGGGTTGGGGACAGGGTCTTCCTGAAGCTTTCTTT	CASRGWGQGLPEAFF
15	TRBV2	TRBJ2-1	-	TRBD1	TGTGCCAGCATCTCCCGGGACAGGGGTGCGGATGAGCAGTTCTTC	CASISRDRGADEQFF
11	TRBV12-3/TRBV12-4	TRBJ2-3	many	-	TGTGCCAGCCGGAGGGGAGATACGCAGTATTTT	CASRRGDTQYF
13	TRBV6-2/TRBV6-3	TRBJ1-2	-	-	TGTGCCAGCAGCTGGGGACGGTCCTATGGCTACACCTTC	CASSWGRSYGYTF
12	TRBV20-1	TRBJ2-5	-	-	TGCAGTGCTAGGTCGCCAGGCGAGACCCAGTACTTC	CSARSPGETQYF
14	TRBV9	TRBJ1-6	-	-	TGTGCCAGCAGCGGCGGGGGGCGTCTGTCACCCCTCCACTTT	CASSGGGRLSPLHF
15	TRBV7-9	TRBJ1-2	-	-	TGTGCCAGCAGCTTTGCCCCGCGGGCAGGCTATGGCTACACCTTC	CASSFAPRAGYGYTF
14	TRBV9	TRBJ2-5	-	-	TGTGCCAGCAGCGTAGGCCAGGTACAAGAGACCCGGTACTTC	CASSVGQVQETRYF
15	TRBV13	TRBJ1-6	once	TRBD1	TGTGCCAGCAGCTTAGGCCTTCTCAGGGGGTCACCCCTCCACTTT	CASSLGLLRGSPLHF
14	TRBV12-3/TRBV12-4	TRBJ1-5	-	-	TGTGCCAGCAGTACTACCACGAGCAATCAGCCCCAGCATTTT	CASSTTTSNQPQHF
17	TRBV12-3/TRBV12-4	TRBJ2-7	few	-	TGTGCTACAGCAGTTATTGGGGAGGACTTCTTATACAATGAGCAGTACTTC	CATAVIGEDFLYNEQYF
15	TRBV10-3	TRBJ1-6	few	-	TGTGCCATCAGTGAATTGGTTGGGGGGAACTCACCCCTCCACTTT	CAISELVGGNSPLHF
13	TRBV20-1	TRBJ2-3	-	-	TGCAGTGCTAGAGATCCGCGAGGTGATACGCAGTATTTT	CSARDPRGDTQYF
12	TRBV6-2/TRBV6-3	TRBJ2-1	-	-	TGTGCCAGCAGTTTAATCCGGGATGAGCAGTTCTTC	CASSLIRDEQFF
15	TRBV12-3/TRBV12-4	TRBJ2-1	-	-	TGTGCCAGCAGTTTCGAGCAGGACGATTACAATGAGCAGTTCTTC	CASSFEQDDYNEQFF
15	TRBV10-3	TRBJ1-4	-	TRBD1	TGTGCCATCTCTCCGGGGACAGCAACTAATGAAAAACTGTTTTTT	CAISPGTATNEKLFF
14	TRBV6-1	TRBJ2-5	-	TRBD1	TGTGCCAGCGAAGCAGGGACAGTACAAGAGACCCAGTACTTC	CASEAGTVQETQYF
12	TRBV27	TRBJ1-1	-	-	TGTGCCAGCAGTTTGCCCGGGTGGGAAGCTTTCTTT	CASSLPGWEAFF
15	TRBV27	TRBJ1-1	-	-	TGTGCCAGCATCACCACAGCAGGGCTGAACACTGAAGCTTTCTTT	CASITTAGLNTEAFF
13	TRBV10-3	TRBJ1-5	-	-	TGTGCCATCAGGCAAGAAGGGGATCAGCCCCAGCATTTT	CAIRQEGDQPQHF
15	TRBV19	TRBJ2-3	-	-	TGTGCCAGTAGTTTGCAGGGACACCGCACAGATACGCAGTATTTT	CASSLQGHRTDTQYF
15	TRBV29-1	TRBJ2-1	few	TRBD1	TGCAGCGTTGAGTTCGGGACAGGGTTTAGGGATGAGCAGTTCTTC	CSVEFGTGFRDEQFF
12	TRBV29-1	TRBJ1-2	few	-	TGCAGCGTTGAAGATTCGGACATTGGCTACACCTTC	CSVEDSDIGYTF
14	TRBV7-2	TRBJ2-3	-	-	TGTGCCAGCAGCCACGGAATAGGAGTAGATACGCAGTATTTT	CASSHGIGVDTQYF
14	TRBV4-1	TRBJ1-2	-	-	TGCGCCAGCAGGCTCACAGGGTTTAACTATGGCTACACCTTC	CASRLTGFNYGYTF
11	TRBV7-9	TRBJ1-1	-	-	TGTGCCAGCACCCAGGAGGGGGTGGCTTTCTTT	CASTQEGVAFF
12	TRBV30	TRBJ2-1	-	-	TGTGCCTGGAATCAGGCTAGCCATGAGCAGTTCTTC	CAWNQASHEQFF
17	TRBV6-2/TRBV6-3	TRBJ2-1	few	TRBD1	TGTGCCAGCAGTCCCTCCTTGGACAGGGTAATCTACAATGAGCAGTTCTTC	CASSPSLDRVIYNEQFF
14	TRBV12-3/TRBV12-4	TRBJ2-5	-	-	TGTGCCAGCAGTTTACCTTACTCCCAAGAGACCCAGTACTTC	CASSLPYSQETQYF